The T cell receptor beta chain under discussion was sequenced for a study of T-cell reconstitution after alpha-beta-depleted transplantation in children. V lost 3 bases and J lost 0, with 20 bases in between. CDR1 is SQVTM and CDR2 is ANQGSEA in the germline V gene. CDR3 size: 17 residues. Study-level results: TCRbeta diversity was high at day 60 in some patients (a result of surviving recipient T cells and thymic progenitors).

Preparation of the TCRbeta library was carried out with unique molecular identifiers. TCRdb redid the calling of the PCR reads with MiXCR, one entry per CDR3 protein. The sample includes about 830,000 distinct CDR3 sequences, around 17% of them seen just once. As concerns this clonotype: Its antigen is currently unknown.

This rearrangement joins TRBV29-1 to TRBJ1-1; tentatively, D is TRBD1 (5 bases). The sequencing used PBMCs, mostly from graft donor cells, collected 360 days after TCRalphabeta/CD19-depleted stem cell transplant. This TCR was recovered from a male patient aged 10 to 17 who had a stem cell transplant for acute lymphoblastic leukemia, so the T cells may come from the graft donor. CDR3 amino acids: CSVEGRAWGRMNTEAFF. CDR3 nucleotides: TGCAGCGTTGAGGGGCGGGCTTGGGGACGCATGAACACTGAAGCTTTCTTT.